This TCR beta chain originates from a study of T-cell memory formation after mild COVID-19. The overall study: The two donors had largely donor-specific TCR clusters. Study outcomes and limitations: Clones that contracted clustered mainly in CM and EM if CD4+ and in EMRA if CD8+. Pre-infection memory carried some responding clones, suggesting that cross-reactive memory joined.

TCRdb called the 5' RACE reads again in MiXCR, with one record for every CDR3 protein. Counted here are hundreds of thousands of distinct CDR3 sequences, around a sixth occurring once; the ten biggest clones make up roughly 7.7%. The V segment lost 4 bases and the J segment 3 bases; nucleotides outside the gene matches: 11. This CDR3 spans 16 amino acids. Looked up from germline, CDR1 is MNHEY and CDR2 is SVGAGI. Concerning this clonotype: Antigen specificity is unknown.

The source is an adult woman who had mild COVID-19 (a few samples of this study predate the infection). Cell type and time point are not known. The sample taken for sequencing was PBMCs or a T cell subset sorted from them (not recorded which). The chain joins TRBV6-5 to TRBJ1-1; 7 bases fit TRBD1. DNA for the CDR3: TGTGCCAGCAGTTTCATATCAGGGGGAAAGGACACTGAAGCTTTCTTT. Translating it yields CASSFISGGKDTEAFF.